Each of the 26 T cell receptor beta chains below was sequenced from the same sample in a study of CD8+CD57+ T cells in acquired aplastic anemia. Genomic DNA, the template, was used for profiling of the TCR beta VDJ and CDR3. TCRdb reanalysed the reads using MiXCR and keeps one entry per CDR3 protein. The sample lists fewer than 300,000 distinct CDR3 sequences, 82% occurring once. Flow cytometry had shown expanded CD8+CD57+ cells in the patients chosen for sequencing. Sequencing used sorted CD4+, CD8+, or CD8+CD57+ T cells (not recorded which) from PBMCs. These receptors were collected from a human donor with aplastic anemia.

Remarks on this clonotype: It is likely a read error, because the conserved phenylalanine at the end of the CDR3 is missing. No DNA is shown, since the ends of the CDR3 on it are uncertain; the CDR3 is the one TCRdb lists. CDR3 region: CASSSGRTWGDTQ. The chain links TRBV7-3 to TRBJ1-2. With termini counted, the CDR3 has 13 amino acids. Germline values: CDR1 SGHTA, CDR2 FQGTGA.

The rearrangement joins TRBV7-8 to TRBJ1-1; a weak D match, TRBD1 (5 bases). V lost 5 bases to trimming and J lost 2 bases, with 6 bases between them. In germline, CDR1 is SGHVS, CDR2 FQNEAQ. The CDR3 covers 12 residues. The CDR3 coding sequence is TGTGCCAGCAGCCAGGGCAACACTGAAGCTTTCTTT. It specifies CASSQGNTEAFF.

The CDR3 reads CASSTKQTSKNEQFF. The CDR3 DNA reads as TGTGCCAGCAGCACTAAGCAGACTAGTAAGAATGAGCAGTTCTTC. V is TRBV5-4 and J is TRBJ2-1, with D possibly TRBD2 on 6 matching bases. The CDR3 contains 15 residues. CDR1 and CDR2 (germline): SGHNT, YYREEE (reference sequence). Trimming took off 4 bases at V and 7 bases at J, with 18 bases between the two ends.

About this clonotype: This likely comes from a read error, as the CDR3 has no conserved phenylalanine or tryptophan at its end. It is unclear where the CDR3 begins or ends on the DNA, so no DNA is shown, and the CDR3 is as TCRdb lists it. The chain joins TRBV13 to TRBJ2-1; the D call in the table, TRBD1, was not verified against the DNA. From germline, CDR1 is PRHDT and CDR2 FYEKMQ (reference sequence). A total of 13 residues make up the CDR3, ends included. The CDR3 sequence: CASSYRGRGLDYV.

This clonotype was observed once. The chain is built from TRBV7-6 and TRBJ2-3; unclear D gene. Between the trimmed V and J ends, which lost 0 bases and 15 bases, there was a span of 19 bases. The CDR3 runs to 14 residues. Per germline, CDR1 SGHVS and CDR2 FNYEAQ. The CDR3 is CASSLAATADKYYF. The CDR3 nucleotides read TGTGCCAGCAGCTTAGCGGCCACAGCCGATAAGTATTATTTT.

A note on this clonotype: The CDR3 does not end in the conserved phenylalanine or tryptophan, so this is likely a read error. The DNA is omitted, as the CDR3 cannot be located on it reliably, and the CDR3 follows TCRdb's listing. This CDR3 reads CASSDRGMDEQFCGPV. The chain joins TRBV2 to TRBJ1-2; no check of the table's D call, TRBD1, against the DNA was made. Germline V gene data show CDR1 as SNHLY and CDR2 as FYNNEI. Inclusive of both ends, the CDR3 amounts to 16 amino acids.

Notes on this clonotype: Likely a read error: the CDR3 ends without its conserved phenylalanine or tryptophan. The DNA is omitted, as the CDR3 cannot be located on it reliably, and the CDR3 follows TCRdb's listing. The V gene is TRBV7-8, the J gene TRBJ1-2. The CDR3 is 13 residues long, counting both termini. The germline CDR1 and CDR2 sequences are SGHVS and FQNEAQ. The CDR3 sequence: CASSLAGGTVTQY.

The V and J genes are TRBV15 and TRBJ2-3; D possibly corresponds to TRBD1 (6 bases). Near its end, the DNA agrees better with TRBJ2-5, so the J call may be wrong. CDR1 LNHNV and CDR2 YYDKDF come from the germline V gene (reference sequence). The CDR3 extends over 14 amino acids. CDR3 coding DNA: TGTGCCACCAGCAGGGGGGCCGGCCCAGAGACCCAGTACTTC. Its protein is CATSRGAGPETQYF.

Comments on this clonotype: An end of the junction differs from the germline gene, which may be a read error. The CDR3 DNA follows: TGTGCCACCAGTGATTCGGGACTACCGCCGAATTTT. It encodes CATSDSGLPPNF. The chain uses TRBV24-1 and TRBJ2-3, with 7 bases fitting TRBD2. The germline gives CDR1 KGHDR, CDR2 SFDVKD. The CDR3 spans 12 residues.

The genes are TRBV9 and TRBJ1-5; D may be TRBD1 (5 bases). This CDR3 contains 15 residues. V lost 3 bases and J 4 bases, leaving 14 bases between the germline ends. CDR1 is SGDLS, CDR2 YYNGEE, per germline. The CDR3 here is CASSAGDSRNQPQHF. For the CDR3, the DNA is TGTGCCAGCAGCGCCGGGGACTCGAGAAATCAGCCCCAGCATTTT.

This clonotype was seen only a few times. The V gene is TRBV7-8, the J gene TRBJ2-1; D gene unclear. Trimming took off 0 bases at V and 13 bases at J, with 22 bases between the two ends. The germline V gene has CDR1 SGHVS and CDR2 FQNEAQ. The CDR3 sequence is 16 residues long. Written as DNA, the CDR3 is TGTGCCAGCAGCTTAGCAAGAGGTCCCGATACGCAGTATCAGTTCTTC. Translating it yields CASSLARGPDTQYQFF.

As to this clonotype: This CDR3 fails to terminate in the conserved phenylalanine or tryptophan, so it likely reflects a read error. No DNA is shown, since the ends of the CDR3 on it are uncertain; the CDR3 is the one TCRdb lists. This chain links TRBV2 with TRBJ1-5. The CDR3 spans 15 residues, counting both ends. Germline assignment: CDR1 SNHLY and CDR2 FYNNEI. This CDR3 is CASSESNSNQPQQLG.

The chain uses TRBV15 and TRBJ2-7; D gene uncertain. V shed 0 bases and J shed 4 bases, with 10 bases lying between them. Germline V CDR1 and CDR2: LNHNV, YYDKDF (reference sequence). The CDR3 runs to 14 residues. In DNA form, the CDR3 reads TGTGCCACCAGCAGAGATACCCATAATTACGAGCAGTACTTC. The encoded protein is CATSRDTHNYEQYF.

This clonotype was seen more than once but under ten times. A junction boundary mismatches the germline segment, possibly from a read error. J is TRBJ2-7 and V is TRBV7-2; D is ambiguous. The germline V gene encodes CDR1 SGHTA and CDR2 FQGNSA. The CDR3 is 12 amino acids. The CDR3 reads CASSFRSYEQYF. The CDR3 bases are TGCGCCAGCAGCTTTCGTTCCTACGAGCAGTACTTC.

In the case of this clonotype: Because the CDR3's place on the DNA is in doubt, the DNA is left out and the CDR3 is given as listed by TCRdb. V and J are TRBV7-9 and TRBJ2-3. The CDR3 numbers 14 amino acids, ends counted. Germline CDR1 SEHNR, CDR2 FQNEAQ (reference sequence). The CDR3 protein is CASSLGGYGYTFDF.

This chain links TRBV19 with TRBJ1-6; 10 positions match TRBD1. The CDR3 loop spans 16 amino acids. With 4 bases clipped from V and 5 bases from J, the junction kept 5 bases outside the gene matches. CDR1 LNHDA and CDR2 SQIVND come from the germline V gene (reference sequence). The CDR3 DNA sequence: TGTGCCAGTAGTACCAAAGGACAGGGGGATAATTCACCCCTCCACTTT. It encodes CASSTKGQGDNSPLHF.

The chain links TRBV9 to TRBJ2-5; 9 bases line up with TRBD2. The CDR3 is 16 residues long. Unmatched junction bases numbered 15, after V lost 2 bases and J lost 10 bases. Germline CDR1 SGDLS, CDR2 YYNGEE. The CDR3 loop is CASSVPFAGGLGNQYF. In DNA form, the CDR3 reads TGTGCCAGCAGCGTCCCCTTCGCGGGGGGGTTAGGGAACCAGTACTTC.

This rearrangement joins TRBV11-3 to TRBJ2-1; the D gene could be TRBD1 or TRBD2 (6 bases each). V was cut by 2 bases and J by 7 bases, with 15 bases left in between. The CDR3 runs to 15 residues. The germline V gene encodes CDR1 SGHNT and CDR2 YENEEA. CDR3 in DNA: TGTGCCAGCAGCTTACCGGGAGATAGGGGGAATGAGCAGTTCTTC. This gives the protein CASSLPGDRGNEQFF.

V and J are TRBV20-1 and TRBJ2-5; possibly TRBD1 or TRBD2 for D (6 bases each). The CDR3 extends over 15 amino acids. Trimming took 3 bases from V and 2 from J, leaving 16 bases between them. Germline CDR1 DFQATT, CDR2 SNEGSKA (reference sequence). The CDR3 DNA is TGCAGTGCTAGGGATTCCGGAGGGGGGCAAGAGACCCAGTACTTC. It is translated as CSARDSGGGQETQYF.

The V gene is TRBV5-1, the J gene TRBJ2-1; a weak D match, TRBD2 (5 bases). V shed 4 bases and J shed 12 bases, with 17 bases lying between them. CDR1 is SGHRS, CDR2 YFSETQ, per germline. CDR3 length equals 13 residues. CDR3 DNA sequence: TGCGCCAGCAGCCCCATGTCCCGGGATGCGCAGTTCTTC. As protein: CASSPMSRDAQFF. The full variable domain, rest sourced from reference TRBV5-1 and TRBJ2-1, is KAGVTQTPRYLIKTRGQQVTLSCSPISGHRSVSWYQQTPGQGLQFLFEYFSETQRNKGNFPGRFSGRQFSNSRSEMNVSTLELGDSALYLCASSPMSRDAQFFGPGTRLTVL.

Of note for this clonotype: As the CDR3 is not closed by the conserved phenylalanine or tryptophan, this likely results from a read error. Because the CDR3's place on the DNA is in doubt, the DNA is left out and the CDR3 is given as listed by TCRdb. V usage is TRBV2 and J usage is TRBJ2-3; the D call in the table, TRBD2, was not verified against the DNA. CDR1 and CDR2 from the germline V gene are SNHLY and FYNNEI. Counting both end residues, the CDR3 totals 15 amino acids. Here the CDR3 reads CASSAGTSGIETQDL.

The J gene is TRBJ1-3, the V gene TRBV7-9; no reliable D call. V gave up 5 bases and J gave up 7 bases, with 9 bases separating them. In germline, CDR1 is SEHNR, CDR2 FQNEAQ (reference sequence). The CDR3 runs 12 residues. The CDR3, as DNA: TGTGCCAGCAGCCCAACCGGTAACACCATATATTTT. Amino acids: CASSPTGNTIYF. Using reference TRBV7-9 and TRBJ1-3 for the parts outside the CDR3, the full variable domain is DTGVSQNPRHKITKRGQNVTFRCDPISEHNRLYWYRQTLGQGPEFLTYFQNEAQLEKSRLLSDRFSAERPKGSFSTLEIQRTEQGDSAMYLCASSPTGNTIYFGEGSWLTVV.

Remarks on this clonotype: One end of the junction fails to match germline, which may point to a read error. V is TRBV7-8 and J is TRBJ1-2; D ambiguous. CDR3 length equals 13 residues. CDR1 SGHVS and CDR2 FQNEAQ come from the germline V gene. Here the CDR3 DNA reads TGTGCCAGCAGCCTAGGGCGAGGTCCCGATAACAAGTTC. It specifies CASSLGRGPDNKF.

A few counts support this clonotype. The chain is built from TRBV2 and TRBJ2-5, with D hard to call. Looked up from germline, CDR1 is SNHLY and CDR2 is FYNNEI. Trimming took off 1 base at V and 6 bases at J, with 6 bases between the two ends. The CDR3 is made up of 12 amino acids. This chain's CDR3 is CASSEGGKTQYF. The DNA for the CDR3 is TGTGCCAGCAGTGAAGGGGGTAAGACCCAGTACTTC.

A word on this clonotype: This CDR3 fails to terminate in the conserved phenylalanine or tryptophan, so it likely reflects a read error. V gene TRBV15 combines with J gene TRBJ2-7; the D gene is possibly TRBD1 (6 bases). The CDR3 contains 14 residues. Per the germline V gene, CDR1 is LNHNV and CDR2 is YYDKDF (reference sequence). The CDR3, as DNA: TGTGCCAGCAGCGTGGCTGGGGGCTCCTACGACCAGTACCTC. This codes for CASSVAGGSYDQYL.

Remarks on this clonotype: Germline and junction disagree at one end, which may indicate a read error. V usage is TRBV7-8 and J usage is TRBJ1-2; D unclear. Germline V lookup: CDR1 SGHVS, CDR2 FQNEAQ. The CDR3 consists of 15 residues. Written as DNA, the CDR3 is TGTGCTAGCAGCTTAGACGCCCGACCCGTCGGTGGCTACACCTTC. Protein product: CASSLDARPVGGYTF.